This TCR beta chain derives from a study of CD8 T cells in Susac syndrome (dated by TCRdb to about 2019). Turning to the overall study: Of the Susac syndrome patients who were sequenced, under 10 were in clinical remission while six had clinically active disease. At blood withdrawal, Susac syndrome patients were either therapy-naive, taking corticosteroids (in some cases with IVIg as well), or taking IVIg alone. Whether CD8+ T cell activation and differentiation in Susac syndrome was antigen driven was tested using repertoire sequencing. The paper as a whole reports these results and caveats: The study acknowledged that relatively few individuals were included in the TCR sequencing and HLA analysis. The CD4+ T cell repertoire of patients with Susac syndrome showed no detectable clonal expansion.

Remarks on this clonotype: This receptor's antigen is unknown. No much larger clone is present one base from it, and per-base qualities are unavailable.

Compared with germline, V lacks 6 bases and J lacks 6 bases; bases without a gene match: 10. The cysteine opens and the phenylalanine closes a CDR3 of 14 amino acids. CDR3 DNA only is kept here, 42 bases in frame from base 1. CDR1 and CDR2, per the germline V gene, are SGHTA and FQGTGA. High-throughput TCR beta sequencing profiled peripheral blood CD8+ and CD4+ T cells from healthy donors, Susac syndrome patients and multiple sclerosis patients. Recently defined diagnostic criteria for definite or probable disease were met by the Susac syndrome patients. Bulk CD8+ and CD4+ T cells were purified magnetically by negative isolation, whereas CD8+ TEMRA cells were enriched by FACS. Blood was drawn into EDTA tubes, processed within 24 hours, and PBMCs were isolated by density gradient centrifugation. PBMCs intended for TCR sequencing were cryopreserved in liquid nitrogen and thawed later in a water bath at 37 degrees C. A purity of at least 90% was achieved for sorted or isolated CD4+, CD8+ and CD8+ TEMRA cells.

RNA was extracted with the RNeasy kit and about 0.5 to 1 ug was reverse transcribed using random hexamers. The immunoSEQ multiplex PCR assay, which covers 54 Vbeta and 13 Jbeta segments, was used to amplify TCR beta CDR3 regions. Bias from PCR amplification was corrected by using a synthetic template baseline for primer optimization and for computational correction. The authors' pipeline ran thus. Only productive sequences were kept, with reads annotated to V, D and J genes according to IMGT and analyzed in immunoSEQ Analyzer. Clonality was calculated as one minus the Shannon entropy normalized by log2 of the number of productive unique sequences. For each patient and control, public and private clones were evaluated within the 100 most prevalent clones. Clones were defined as Susac-specific if absent from the healthy and MS cohorts, from around 1,100 published viral clones and from other ImmuneACCESS disease sequences. TCRdb ran its own pipeline on the public reads, namely fastp trimming at Q25 and MiXCR clone calling, and kept in-frame beta chains. A single entry per CDR3 protein holds the most common genes and DNA from its merged rows. None of the V and J calls come from the authors' own analysis; TCRdb made them. The sample records more than 150,000 distinct CDR3 sequences, approximately 95% of which are singletons. The ten largest clones add up to 0.15% to 0.2% of the sample.

Sequencing was carried out using CD4+ T cells from PBMCs. Recombination joined TRBV7-3 with TRBJ1-1; 7 bases in the junction line up with TRBD1. The source is a human donor with Susac syndrome. At the DNA level, the sequence is TGTGCCAGCAGTATTAGGGGGCGCGGCGCTGAAGCTTTCTTT. Its protein product is CASSIRGRGAEAFF.